The 24 T cell receptor beta chains presented below share a single source sample, sequenced in a study of shared clonotypes between healthy human individuals. Libraries were prepared by immunoSEQ multiplex PCR; TCRdb keeps only in-frame clonotypes and omits some of them. Altogether about 1.1 million clones are present, roughly 74% being singletons, with the ten largest covering roughly 0.57%. Sequences were obtained from memory CD4+ T cells from PBMCs. Subset described: CD45RA-negative fraction. These TCRs come from a man aged 18-30 years in good health. Some clones in this sample may be carry-over from other donors' samples.

This clone has only one observation. The CDR3 loop is CASSTLTGYNEQFF. CDR3 nucleotide sequence: TGTGCCAGCAGCACCCTGACAGGCTACAATGAGCAGTTCTTC. The chain recombines TRBV11-2 with TRBJ2-1, with a possible D match to TRBD1 (6 bases). Trimming pared 5 bases from V and 3 bases from J, leaving 11 bases between. This CDR3 has 14 residues. Germline V gives CDR1 SGHAT, CDR2 FQNNGV.

The chain carries TRBV4-1 and TRBJ1-5, with TRBD1 as a possible D gene (5 bases). The CDR3 runs 16 residues. Per germline, CDR1 MGHRA and CDR2 YSYEKL. V was pared by 2 bases and J by 9 bases, with 20 bases between. CDR3 sequence reads: CASSQPEREVTGPQHF. Here the CDR3 DNA reads TGCGCCAGCAGCCAACCGGAGAGGGAGGTAACAGGGCCCCAGCATTTT.

As to this clone: This likely came from a read error, as a far larger clone is one base away. The chain carries TRBV6-6 and TRBJ1-3; TRBD1 might be the D (6 bases). This CDR3 comprises 13 residues. V shed 6 bases and J shed 12 bases, with 18 bases lying between them. Germline loops: CDR1 MNHNY, CDR2 SVGAGI (reference sequence). Here the CDR3 DNA reads TGTGCCAGCAGGATGGCAGGGGTGGATAGCATATATTTT. It specifies CASRMAGVDSIYF.

The genes are TRBV4-2 and TRBJ2-1; 13 positions agree with TRBD2. The V segment lost 4 bases and the J segment 10 bases; nucleotides outside the gene matches: 1. Germline V CDR1 and CDR2: LGHNA, YNFKEQ. This CDR3 comprises 13 residues. The DNA for the CDR3 is TGTGCCAGCAGCCCACTAGCGGGAGGGGAGCAGTTCTTC. Its translation is CASSPLAGGEQFF.

This chain links TRBV28 with TRBJ2-7; D not resolved. The CDR3 sequence is 14 residues long. V shed 2 bases and J shed 2 bases, with 10 bases lying between them. Per the germline V gene, CDR1 is MDHEN and CDR2 is SYDVKM. This chain's CDR3 is CASSLISAPYEQYF. The DNA of the CDR3 is TGTGCCAGCAGTTTAATCTCGGCCCCCTACGAGCAGTACTTC.

The chain has TRBV2 and TRBJ2-1; 10 nucleotides align to TRBD2. This CDR3 spans 14 amino acids. Germline V gene sequence: CDR1 SNHLY, CDR2 FYNNEI. The ends lost 10 bases at V and 8 bases at J; junction bases unmatched: 11. This CDR3 is CATKPSSGRYEQFF. As DNA, the CDR3 is TGTGCCACCAAGCCATCTAGCGGGAGATATGAGCAGTTCTTC.

The chain is built from TRBV6-1 and TRBJ1-2, with unresolved D. Germline assignment: CDR1 MNHNS and CDR2 SASEGT. Trimming shortened V by 1 base and J by 4 bases, and 7 bases separated the two germline ends. The CDR3 loop spans 13 amino acids. The CDR3 DNA follows: TGTGCCAGCAGTGAAGGACAAGTCTATGGCTACACCTTC. Translating it yields CASSEGQVYGYTF.

This clone has a handful of counts. The chain recombines TRBV18 with TRBJ2-7; 9 bases are shared with TRBD1. Germline trimming cut 5 bases from V and 4 bases from J; bases unmatched to any gene: 6. The CDR3 runs to 14 residues. From germline, CDR1 is KGHSH and CDR2 LQKENI. Written as DNA, the CDR3 is TGTGCCAGCTCAGCTTCGGGACAGGGTTACGAGCAGTACTTC. Its protein product is CASSASGQGYEQYF.

The chain recombines TRBV5-1 with TRBJ2-5; D might be TRBD2 (5 bases). The ends were cut back, 0 bases at V and 5 bases at J, with 14 bases in the middle. From germline, CDR1 is SGHRS and CDR2 YFSETQ. The CDR3 has 15 residues. Here the CDR3 reads CASSLARPEAETQYF. The CDR3 DNA sequence: TGCGCCAGCAGCTTGGCCAGGCCGGAGGCCGAGACCCAGTACTTC.

V and J are TRBV7-2 and TRBJ1-1; 7 bases map to TRBD1. The CDR3 has 14 amino acids. Germline lookup yields CDR1 SGHTA and CDR2 FQGNSA. Germline trimming cut 4 bases from V and 5 bases from J; bases unmatched to any gene: 7. The CDR3 bases are TGTGCCAGCAGCTCCAACAGGGGATGGACTGAAGCTTTCTTT. It translates to CASSSNRGWTEAFF.

Only one count was recorded for this clone. CDR3 sequence (DNA): TGTGCCAGCAGGGGGCTGACTAGTGGAGTAGGCTTCTTC. This translates into CASRGLTSGVGFF. The rearrangement uses TRBV6-5 and TRBJ2-1; D possibly corresponds to TRBD2 (6 bases). The germline V gene has CDR1 MNHEY and CDR2 SVGAGI. This CDR3 is built from 13 residues. The V end was cut by 6 bases, the J end by 16 bases, with 22 bases between.

This sequence joins TRBV4-2 and TRBJ2-2; D remains ambiguous. Germline CDR1 and CDR2: LGHNA and YNFKEQ. This CDR3 region has 15 residues. Trimming shortened V by 4 bases and J by 3 bases, and 12 bases separated the two germline ends. DNA for the CDR3: TGTGCCAGCAGCCGCTTGGAGTCGGACACCGGGGAGCTGTTTTTT. Translation gives CASSRLESDTGELFF.

This clone was recorded only once. This chain links TRBV2 with TRBJ1-5; no definite D call. Germline CDR1 SNHLY, CDR2 FYNNEI. The CDR3 loop spans 15 amino acids. The ends were cut back, 0 bases at V and 2 bases at J, with 8 bases in the middle. CDR3 nucleotides: TGTGCCAGCAGTGAAGCAGGGAGACGCAATCAGCCCCAGCATTTT. Its protein is CASSEAGRRNQPQHF. Full variable domain (outside the CDR3, taken from reference TRBV2 and TRBJ1-5): EPEVTQTPSHQVTQMGQEVILRCVPISNHLYFYWYRQILGQKVEFLVSFYNNEISEKSEIFDDQFSVERPDGSNFTLKIRSTKLEDSAMYFCASSEAGRRNQPQHFGDGTRLSIL.

This chain uses TRBV7-2 with TRBJ2-3; D is possibly TRBD1 (5 bases). Trimming removed 3 bases from V and 4 bases from J, with 8 bases in between. This CDR3 is built from 13 residues. Per the germline V gene, CDR1 is SGHTA and CDR2 is FQGNSA. DNA for the CDR3: TGTGCCAGCAGCTTTCAGGGCTCAGATACGCAGTATTTT. It encodes CASSFQGSDTQYF.

The gene calls are TRBV7-8 and TRBJ2-2, with D perhaps TRBD1 (6 bases). The CDR3 contains 16 residues. Per germline, CDR1 SGHVS and CDR2 FQNEAQ. V gave up 1 base and J gave up 0 bases, with 9 bases separating them. CDR3 amino acids: CASSLVGAANTGELFF. The CDR3 bases are TGTGCCAGCAGCTTAGTGGGGGCGGCGAACACCGGGGAGCTGTTTTTT.

The chain combines TRBV29-1 with TRBJ1-5; D is perhaps TRBD1 (5 bases). Deletions cut 4 bases from V and 3 bases from J, with 16 bases between. From germline, CDR1 is SQVTM and CDR2 ANQGSEA. The CDR3 extends over 15 amino acids. The CDR3 sequence: CSVAQGSNDNQPQHF. The CDR3 DNA is TGCAGCGTTGCGCAGGGATCTAATGACAATCAGCCCCAGCATTTT.

Of note for this clone: This sample also contains other DNA sequences that code for the same CDR3. This rearrangement joins TRBV7-2 to TRBJ1-1; no reliable D call. V dropped 2 bases and J dropped 1 base, with 5 bases sitting between them. CDR3 size: 13 residues. Germline V gene data show CDR1 as SGHTA and CDR2 as FQGNSA. The CDR3 coding sequence is TGTGCCAGCAGCTTAACAAGGAACACTGAAGCTTTCTTT. Translation gives CASSLTRNTEAFF.

The chain has TRBV2 and TRBJ1-1; D not certain. This CDR3 has 11 amino acids. Germline CDR1 is SNHLY and CDR2 is FYNNEI. Trimming cost V 10 bases and J 7 bases, with 13 bases left between them. The CDR3, as DNA: TGTGCCACGGCCGGTCAGAATGAAGCTTTCTTT. Translation: CATAGQNEAFF. The entire variable domain, with the rest obtained from reference TRBV2 and TRBJ1-1, is as follows: EPEVTQTPSHQVTQMGQEVILRCVPISNHLYFYWYRQILGQKVEFLVSFYNNEISEKSEIFDDQFSVERPDGSNFTLKIRSTKLEDSAMYFCATAGQNEAFFGQGTRLTVV.

The chain employs TRBV7-9 and TRBJ2-3; 14 bases line up with TRBD2. V trimming: 0 bases; J trimming: 4 bases; junction bases outside the gene matches: 9. Germline V gives CDR1 SEHNR, CDR2 FQNEAQ (reference sequence). The CDR3 is 19 residues long. CDR3 protein: CASSLARGQGLAGADTQYF. CDR3 in DNA: TGTGCCAGCAGCTTAGCGAGGGGACAGGGACTAGCGGGAGCAGATACGCAGTATTTT.

This clone appeared many times. This sequence joins TRBV5-8 and TRBJ2-5; D gene uncertain. V lost 4 bases, J lost 5 bases, and 15 bases lay in between. Germline V lookup: CDR1 SGHTS, CDR2 YDEGEE. The CDR3 is 14 amino acids. The CDR3 protein is CASSTRGGWETQYF. CDR3 sequence (DNA): TGTGCCAGCAGCACTCGAGGTGGTTGGGAGACCCAGTACTTC. Full variable domain (outside the CDR3, taken from reference TRBV5-8 and TRBJ2-5): EAGVTQSPTHLIKTRGQQATLRCSPISGHTSVYWYQQALGLGLQFLLWYDEGEERNRGNFPPRFSGRQFPNYSSELNVNALELEDSALYLCASSTRGGWETQYFGPGTRLLVL.

This clone has a single count. The gene calls are TRBV4-2 and TRBJ2-3; D remains unclear. The germline V gene encodes CDR1 LGHNA and CDR2 YNFKEQ. V was cut by 4 bases and J by 6 bases, with 11 bases left in between. CDR3 length equals 13 residues. This CDR3 is CASSLGLRDTQYF. CDR3 DNA: TGTGCCAGCAGCCTGGGTCTGCGGGATACGCAGTATTTT.

The chain carries TRBV28 and TRBJ2-7, with TRBD1 matching 9 bases. The V gene end was trimmed by 5 bases and the J gene end by 3 bases; junction bases not matched to a gene: 5. CDR1 and CDR2 (germline): MDHEN, SYDVKM. This CDR3 has 14 residues. The CDR3 sequence: CASSPGTGHYEQYF. CDR3 DNA sequence: TGTGCCAGCAGTCCCGGGACAGGGCACTACGAGCAGTACTTC.

The V gene is TRBV10-1, the J gene TRBJ2-2, with 14 bases matching TRBD2. The V gene end was trimmed by 8 bases and the J gene end by 0 bases; junction bases not matched to a gene: 8. The CDR3 is made up of 18 amino acids. Germline V gene lookup returns CDR1 WNHNN and CDR2 SYGVQD (reference sequence). DNA of the CDR3: TGCGCCAGCTTGGGACTAGCGGGAGACTCGCCGAACACCGGGGAGCTGTTTTTT. This translates into CASLGLAGDSPNTGELFF.

Remarks on this clone: One base separates it from a far larger clone, so it is likely a read error. CDR3 sequence: CASRSGTDTGKLFF. DNA of the CDR3: TGTGCCAGCAGGTCAGGGACGGACACCGGGAAGCTGTTTTTT. The V call is TRBV6-6, the J call TRBJ2-2, with D perhaps TRBD1 or TRBD2 (5 bases each). Germline V gene sequence: CDR1 MNHNY, CDR2 SVGAGI (reference sequence). The CDR3 is 14 residues long.